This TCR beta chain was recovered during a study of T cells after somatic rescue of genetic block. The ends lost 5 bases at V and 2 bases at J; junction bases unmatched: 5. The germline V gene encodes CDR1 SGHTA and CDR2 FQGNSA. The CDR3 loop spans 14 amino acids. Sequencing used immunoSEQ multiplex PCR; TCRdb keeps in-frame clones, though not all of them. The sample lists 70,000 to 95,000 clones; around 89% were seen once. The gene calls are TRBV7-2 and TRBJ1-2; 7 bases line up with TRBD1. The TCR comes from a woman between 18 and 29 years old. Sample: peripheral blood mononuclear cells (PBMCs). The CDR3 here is CASSPDRRNYGYTF. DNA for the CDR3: TGTGCCAGCAGCCCGGACAGGAGGAACTATGGCTACACCTTC. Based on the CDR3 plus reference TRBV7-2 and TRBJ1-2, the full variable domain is GAGVSQSPSNKVTEKGKDVELRCDPISGHTALYWYRQSLGQGLEFLIYFQGNSAPDKSGLPSDRFSAERTGGSVSTLTIQRTQQEDSAVYLCASSPDRRNYGYTFGSGTRLTVV.